Sequencing of this TCR beta chain was carried out in a study of shared clonotypes between healthy human individuals. Only one count was recorded for this clone. The CDR3 totals 15 residues. V was clipped by 6 bases and J by 9 bases; unmatched bases: 7. Germline V CDR1 and CDR2: MNHEY, SVGAGI. Under the authors' procedure: ImmunoSEQ only sent back junction sequences with no quality scores, so filtering was done differently. Clones were sequenced by immunoSEQ multiplex PCR, and TCRdb holds only the in-frame ones, with some missing. From that table come the V and J calls and clone size; the DNA was used to work out D and trimming. This sample has about 490,000 clones, with 70% to 80% found just once.

The sequenced sample was PBMCs. V gene TRBV6-5 combines with J gene TRBJ2-1; 14 bases map to TRBD2. This receptor was taken from a woman aged 40 to 55 in good health. Some clones in this sample may be carry-over from other donors' samples. CDR3 protein: CASRRLAGGHSEQFF. CDR3 in DNA: TGTGCCAGCAGGAGACTAGCGGGAGGGCATAGTGAGCAGTTCTTC.